A selection of T cell receptor beta chains follows, all from one sample in a study of blood T cell repertoires in COVID-19. TCRdb's table, derived via immunoSEQ multiplex PCR, lists solely in-frame clones and lacks some. The data show roughly 320,000 clones, around 86% seen once. Specimen: peripheral blood. These receptors were obtained from a man between 65 and 79 years old with acute or convalescent COVID-19. CDR3s include the opening cysteine and the closing phenylalanine or tryptophan. The order of the fields is J gene, V gene, D gene, clone size, CDR3 DNA, CDR3 protein. The D gene is left open where the match is weak. Where a row states a size, it is once, few, many or the class of an expanded clone; other rows omit it.

j_call: TRBJ1-5; v_call: TRBV23-1; d_call: TRBD1; clone_size: .; cdr3_nt: TGCGCCAGCAGTCCGATGGGACAGGGCGAAGGGCAGCCCCAGCATTTT; cdr3_aa: CASSPMGQGEGQPQHF
j_call: TRBJ2-3; v_call: TRBV2; d_call: TRBD2; clone_size: .; cdr3_nt: TGTGCCAGCAGTGCGCCCTTAGCGGGGGGAACAGATACGCAGTATTTT; cdr3_aa: CASSAPLAGGTDTQYF
j_call: TRBJ1-3; v_call: TRBV7-6; d_call: .; clone_size: .; cdr3_nt: TGTGCCAGCAGCTTAGGTCTGGGCCACTCTGGAAACACCATATATTTT; cdr3_aa: CASSLGLGHSGNTIYF
j_call: TRBJ2-2; v_call: TRBV6-2/TRBV6-3; d_call: TRBD2; clone_size: .; cdr3_nt: TGTGCCAGCAGTATGCCAAGCGGGGGTAGCGGGGAGCTGTTTTTT; cdr3_aa: CASSMPSGGSGELFF
j_call: TRBJ2-1; v_call: TRBV5-1; d_call: .; clone_size: .; cdr3_nt: TGCGCCAGCAGCTTGCACCGGGGTGAGCAGTTCTTC; cdr3_aa: CASSLHRGEQFF
j_call: TRBJ2-7; v_call: TRBV18; d_call: TRBD2; clone_size: few; cdr3_nt: TGTGCCAGCTCACAGGGACTAGCGGAGTACGAGCAGTACTTC; cdr3_aa: CASSQGLAEYEQYF
j_call: TRBJ2-5; v_call: TRBV5-8; d_call: .; clone_size: .; cdr3_nt: TGTGCCAGCAGCTCCCCCGGGCGGGGCCAAGAGACCCAGTACTTC; cdr3_aa: CASSSPGRGQETQYF
j_call: TRBJ2-3; v_call: TRBV4-3; d_call: TRBD1; clone_size: .; cdr3_nt: TGCGCCAGCAGCCAAGAAGTGCTCTCGGGGACAGGGGTTACTGATACGCAGTATTTT; cdr3_aa: CASSQEVLSGTGVTDTQYF
j_call: TRBJ2-7; v_call: TRBV7-9; d_call: TRBD2; clone_size: once; cdr3_nt: TGTGCCAGCAGCTTATTGACTAGCGGGGACTACGAGCAGTACTTC; cdr3_aa: CASSLLTSGDYEQYF
j_call: TRBJ1-4; v_call: TRBV6-5; d_call: .; clone_size: .; cdr3_nt: TGTGCCAGCAGGCCGGGGTACACTAATGAAAAACTGTTTTTT; cdr3_aa: CASRPGYTNEKLFF
j_call: TRBJ2-3; v_call: TRBV3-1/TRBV3-2; d_call: TRBD2; clone_size: once; cdr3_nt: TGTGCCAGCAGCCAAGATCCCGGGGGGACGGCAGATACGCAGTATTTT; cdr3_aa: CASSQDPGGTADTQYF
j_call: TRBJ1-6; v_call: TRBV6-5; d_call: TRBD1; clone_size: .; cdr3_nt: TGTGCCAGCAGTTATAGTCGGGGACAGGGTAATTCACCCCTCCACTTT; cdr3_aa: CASSYSRGQGNSPLHF
j_call: TRBJ1-2; v_call: TRBV7-9; d_call: TRBD1; clone_size: once; cdr3_nt: TGTGCCAGCATGCCACGGACAGGGGACTATGGCTACACCTTC; cdr3_aa: CASMPRTGDYGYTF
j_call: TRBJ2-7; v_call: TRBV10-1; d_call: .; clone_size: few; cdr3_nt: TGCGCCAGCAGTGAGTTTGCGGGAGAGCAGTACTTC; cdr3_aa: CASSEFAGEQYF
j_call: TRBJ1-2; v_call: TRBV4-2; d_call: TRBD1; clone_size: .; cdr3_nt: TGTGCCAGCAGCCCGGGACAGGGGGCCTATGGCTACACCTTC; cdr3_aa: CASSPGQGAYGYTF
j_call: TRBJ2-7; v_call: TRBV4-3; d_call: .; clone_size: .; cdr3_nt: TGCGCCAGCAGCCAAGAGAGATCGGGCTACGAGCAGTACTTC; cdr3_aa: CASSQERSGYEQYF
j_call: TRBJ2-7; v_call: TRBV7-2; d_call: TRBD2; clone_size: .; cdr3_nt: TGTGCCAGCAGCCTTAACTGGGACTACTACGAGCAGTACTTC; cdr3_aa: CASSLNWDYYEQYF
j_call: TRBJ2-7; v_call: TRBV5-1; d_call: TRBD1; clone_size: .; cdr3_nt: TGCGCCAGCAGCTTGGATCTCAGGGGGATAAACGAGCAGTACTTC; cdr3_aa: CASSLDLRGINEQYF
j_call: TRBJ1-2; v_call: TRBV19; d_call: TRBD1; clone_size: few; cdr3_nt: TGTGCCAGTAGTACCGACAGGGGAGGTGGCTACACCTTC; cdr3_aa: CASSTDRGGGYTF